Detailed here is one T cell receptor beta chain. This sample stems from a study of technical replicates of blood from a handful of donors. Here immunoSEQ multiplex PCR was the method, and the copy in TCRdb shows in-frame clones only, minus some. The table shows roughly 45,000 clones, with 92% occurring only once. Source material: PBMCs. The source is a human donor in good health. Some clones in this sample may be carry-over from other donors' samples.

CDR3 sequence: CASSPASTGNTEAFF. CDR3 coding DNA: TGTGCCAGCAGCCCGGCCTCGACAGGGAACACTGAAGCTTTCTTT. The chain recombines TRBV7-8 with TRBJ1-1; weak D call: TRBD1 (6 bases). This CDR3 has 15 amino acids. Germline values: CDR1 SGHVS, CDR2 FQNEAQ. Trimming cost V 5 bases and J 1 base, with 14 bases left between them.